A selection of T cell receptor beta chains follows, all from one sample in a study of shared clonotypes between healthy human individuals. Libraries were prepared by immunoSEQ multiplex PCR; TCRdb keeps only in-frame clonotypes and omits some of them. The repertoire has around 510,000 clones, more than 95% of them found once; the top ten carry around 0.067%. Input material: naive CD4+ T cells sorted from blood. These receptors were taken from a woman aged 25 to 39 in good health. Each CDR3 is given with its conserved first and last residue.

CDR3: CATSRAGSSNQPQHF; V: TRBV15
CDR3: CASSGWNSYSNQPQHF; V: TRBV6-1
CDR3: CASSLSGVTNGPGEQYF; V: TRBV7-2
CDR3: CASSMGRGSAKNIQYF; V: TRBV19
CDR3: CASSLVGKTNEKLFF; V: TRBV5-1
CDR3: CASLYYRAQAFF; V: TRBV7-2
CDR3: CASSQVGPGRISYEQYF; V: TRBV14
CDR3: CASSFPQGFDTGELFF; V: TRBV5-4
CDR3: CASSLYLGGLDQPQHF; V: TRBV28
CDR3: CSARTQTEQYF; V: TRBV20-1
CDR3: CSVEGRMNTEAFF; V: TRBV29-1
CDR3: CASSHAWHRGERLSQYF; V: TRBV28
CDR3: CASSPDGFYSNQPQHF; V: TRBV27
CDR3: CASSERDTVSGEQFF; V: TRBV2
CDR3: CASRGVPTDTQYF; V: TRBV28
CDR3: CASSQDNSFWTGGSYEQYF; V: TRBV14
CDR3: CASSATTGSLLAGVIEQYF; V: TRBV6-1
CDR3: CASTPAAIGNEQFF; V: TRBV19
CDR3: CSAAGQESYNEQFF; V: TRBV29-1
CDR3: CASSAPGTGANVLTF; V: TRBV2
CDR3: CASSQEGLAGESEQFF; V: TRBV7-7
CDR3: CASRRGLAVGNEQFF; V: TRBV6-5
CDR3: CASIRDGLKVGYTF; V: TRBV28
CDR3: CASSELGVNSYNEQFF; V: TRBV6-1
CDR3: CASSQTFGTGGKPSYGYTF; V: TRBV13
CDR3: CASTLHNEQFF; V: TRBV19
CDR3: CASGPRVAWTQYF; V: TRBV6-6
CDR3: CASSLYRGTGGPQHF; V: TRBV28
CDR3: CASSPGGPGQPQHF; V: TRBV28
CDR3: CASSQDRAGVIGTGELFF; V: TRBV4-1
CDR3: CASSQRVPGRNYGYTF; V: TRBV21-1
CDR3: CASSYWSGSSYNEQFF; V: TRBV6-5
CDR3: CASRPLRTGGSDYGYTF; V: TRBV11-2
CDR3: CASSLVLREGPGDTQYF; V: TRBV7-8
CDR3: CASTADRLNSGNTIYF; V: TRBV28
CDR3: CASSMGSGGRTEAFF; V: TRBV5-1
CDR3: CASSLPGAGDTQYF; V: TRBV5-1
CDR3: CASSYGTSGANVLTF; V: TRBV6-5
CDR3: CASSQDRVGGNEQFF; V: TRBV6-5
CDR3: CSVRLAGDSGANVLTF; V: TRBV29-1
CDR3: CASSPGSSGTPDTQYF; V: TRBV5-1
CDR3: CASSPDRGKNTEAFF; V: TRBV6-5
CDR3: CASSTTGGDNQPQHF; V: TRBV28
CDR3: CASFQGADGPLHF; V: TRBV28
CDR3: CASTEAGQGYEQYF; V: TRBV6-6
CDR3: CAIESRLSGETEAFF; V: TRBV10-3
CDR3: CAATVAGGRNEQFF; V: TRBV30
CDR3: CAWSFGQGVSLLNEKLFF; V: TRBV30
CDR3: CASSLFPTGELFF; V: TRBV27
CDR3: CASTPPGHPTDGYTF; V: TRBV28
CDR3: CASSLIMAGYEQYF; V: TRBV11-2
CDR3: CASSIDKGAKSGANVLTF; V: TRBV19
CDR3: CASSLTRQTNEKLFF; V: TRBV28